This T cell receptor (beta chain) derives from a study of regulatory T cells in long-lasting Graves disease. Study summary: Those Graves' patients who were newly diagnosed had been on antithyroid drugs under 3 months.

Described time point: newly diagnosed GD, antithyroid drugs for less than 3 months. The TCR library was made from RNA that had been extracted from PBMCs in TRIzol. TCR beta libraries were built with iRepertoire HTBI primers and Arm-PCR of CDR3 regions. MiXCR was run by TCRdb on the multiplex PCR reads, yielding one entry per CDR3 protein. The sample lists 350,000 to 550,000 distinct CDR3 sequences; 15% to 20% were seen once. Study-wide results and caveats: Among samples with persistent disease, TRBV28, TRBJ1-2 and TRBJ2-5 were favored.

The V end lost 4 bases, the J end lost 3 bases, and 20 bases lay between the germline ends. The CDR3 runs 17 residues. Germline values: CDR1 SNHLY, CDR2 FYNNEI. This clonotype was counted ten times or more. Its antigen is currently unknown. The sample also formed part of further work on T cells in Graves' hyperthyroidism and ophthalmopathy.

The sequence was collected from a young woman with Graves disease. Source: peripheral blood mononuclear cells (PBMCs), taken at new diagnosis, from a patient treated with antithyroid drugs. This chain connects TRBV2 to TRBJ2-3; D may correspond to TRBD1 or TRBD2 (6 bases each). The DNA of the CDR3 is TGTGCCAGCAGTGCTGGGGGGCTTTCAACCCCAACAGATACGCAGTATTTT. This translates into CASSAGGLSTPTDTQYF.